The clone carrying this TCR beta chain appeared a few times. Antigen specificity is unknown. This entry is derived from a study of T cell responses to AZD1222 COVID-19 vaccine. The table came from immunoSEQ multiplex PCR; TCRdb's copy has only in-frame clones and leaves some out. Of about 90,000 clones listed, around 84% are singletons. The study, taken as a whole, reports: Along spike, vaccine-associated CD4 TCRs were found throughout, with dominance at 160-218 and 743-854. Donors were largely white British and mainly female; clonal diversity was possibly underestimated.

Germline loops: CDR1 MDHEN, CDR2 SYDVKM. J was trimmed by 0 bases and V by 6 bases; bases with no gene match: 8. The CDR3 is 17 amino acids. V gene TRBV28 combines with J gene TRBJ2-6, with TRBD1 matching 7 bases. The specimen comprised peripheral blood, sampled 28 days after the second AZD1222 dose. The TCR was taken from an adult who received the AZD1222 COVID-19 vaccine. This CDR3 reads CASRTGSRFSGANVLTF. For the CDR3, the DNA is TGTGCCAGCAGGACAGGGTCGCGCTTCTCTGGGGCCAACGTCCTGACTTTC.